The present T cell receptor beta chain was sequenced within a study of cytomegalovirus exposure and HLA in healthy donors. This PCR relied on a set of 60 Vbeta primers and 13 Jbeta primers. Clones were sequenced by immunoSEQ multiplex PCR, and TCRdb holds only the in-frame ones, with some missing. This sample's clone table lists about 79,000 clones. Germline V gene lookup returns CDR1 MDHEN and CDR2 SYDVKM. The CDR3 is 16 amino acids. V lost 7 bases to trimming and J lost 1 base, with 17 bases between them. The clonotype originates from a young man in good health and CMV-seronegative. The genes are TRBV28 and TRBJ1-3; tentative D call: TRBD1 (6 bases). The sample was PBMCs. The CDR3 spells CASTGGGDGSGNTIYF. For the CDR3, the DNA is TGTGCCAGCACCGGAGGGGGGGACGGTTCTGGAAACACCATATATTTT.